A single sample gave rise to the 18 T cell receptor beta chains below, sequenced in a study of T cells in Graves' hyperthyroidism and ophthalmopathy. TCR beta CDR3 regions were amplified from RNA transcripts. Using the HTBI primer set, a first-round RT-PCR was run on the TCR CDR3. TCRdb recomputed calls from the multiplex PCR reads with MiXCR, one row per CDR3 protein. Here the sample spans roughly 350,000 distinct CDR3 sequences, around 13% being singletons. Sequencing was carried out using blood. The receptors were gathered from a woman in her thirties or forties with Graves' ophthalmopathy.

This clonotype has a count of ten or more. The gene calls are TRBV6-1 and TRBJ2-1, with 8 bases matching TRBD2. V dropped 6 bases and J dropped 6; count of bases not matched to a gene: 19. The CDR3 covers 18 residues. CDR1 is MNHNS and CDR2 is SASEGT in the germline V gene. The CDR3 sequence: CASRMGESGRGLGNEQFF. CDR3 nucleotide sequence: TGTGCCAGCAGAATGGGGGAAAGCGGGAGAGGGTTGGGCAATGAGCAGTTCTTC.

Many counts were recorded for this clonotype. The chain carries TRBV2 and TRBJ1-2; no clear D. The CDR3 consists of 14 residues. CDR1 SNHLY and CDR2 FYNNEI come from the germline V gene. V gave up 5 bases and J gave up 5 bases, with 15 bases separating them. Here the CDR3 reads CASSSGLRGYGYTF. The CDR3, as DNA: TGTGCCAGCAGTTCCGGGCTTCGCGGGTATGGCTACACCTTC.

The chain links TRBV20-1 to TRBJ2-1, with 10 bases matching TRBD2. The CDR3 sequence is 14 residues long. V was pared by 5 bases and J by 15 bases, with 16 bases of the junction left unmatched. Germline V gives CDR1 DFQATT, CDR2 SNEGSKA (reference sequence). The CDR3 DNA reads TGCAGTGCTCTCGGCCAGGGAGCGGGGGGGTTGTCGTTCTTC. It yields the protein CSALGQGAGGLSFF.

The chain employs TRBV7-6 and TRBJ1-1; D unclear. Trimming took off 3 bases at V and 4 bases at J, with 9 bases between the two ends. The length of the CDR3 is 13 residues. Germline CDR1 is SGHVS and CDR2 is FNYEAQ. CDR3 sequence reads: CASSFQQSTEAFF. The DNA of the CDR3 is TGTGCCAGCAGCTTCCAACAGAGCACTGAAGCTTTCTTT.

Only a few counts were recorded for this clonotype. A much bigger clone sits one base away, suggesting this may be a read error. The chain joins TRBV9 to TRBJ2-5; D could derive from TRBD1 or TRBD2 (6 bases each). CDR1 is SGDLS, CDR2 YYNGEE, per germline. CDR3 length: 15 residues. The CDR3 DNA sequence: TGTGCCAGCAACGTAGGGGGGAGCGGTGAGGAGACCCAGTACTTC. Its translation: CASNVGGSGEETQYF.

Ten or more counts support this clonotype. The V gene is TRBV6-1, the J gene TRBJ2-6; possible D gene TRBD2, 7 bases. The germline V and J ends were trimmed by 6 bases and 0 bases, with 21 bases remaining between them. Germline CDR1 MNHNS, CDR2 SASEGT. This CDR3 has 19 residues. This CDR3 reads CASSADLRGGFSGANVLTF. Here the CDR3 DNA reads TGTGCCAGCAGCGCTGACCTCCGCGGGGGCTTCTCTGGGGCCAACGTCCTGACTTTC.

A few counts support this clonotype. The gene calls are TRBV28 and TRBJ2-4; D is uncertain. The V end was cut by 5 bases, the J end by 0 bases, with 11 bases between. Per germline, CDR1 MDHEN and CDR2 SYDVKM. The CDR3 is 15 amino acids. CDR3 in DNA: TGTGCCAGCAGTCAACGGACGGTAGCCAAAAACATTCAGTACTTC. Its protein product is CASSQRTVAKNIQYF.

This clonotype was seen ten or more times. The gene calls are TRBV19 and TRBJ2-7; tentatively, D is TRBD1 (5 bases). Germline V gene lookup returns CDR1 LNHDA and CDR2 SQIVND (reference sequence). V was cut by 6 bases and J by 6 bases, with 9 bases left in between. CDR3 length: 11 residues. The chain's CDR3 is CASSGRAEQYF. CDR3 sequence (DNA): TGTGCCAGTAGCGGCAGGGCCGAGCAGTACTTC. Full variable domain (remainder filled in from reference TRBV19 and TRBJ2-7): DGGITQSPKYLFRKEGQNVTLSCEQNLNHDAMYWYRQDPGQGLRLIYYSQIVNDFQKGDIAEGYSVSREKKESFPLTVTSAQKNPTAFYLCASSGRAEQYFGPGTRLTVT.

This clonotype was seen more than once but under ten times. The genes are TRBV2 and TRBJ2-7; possibly TRBD1 for D (5 bases). Germline CDR1 SNHLY, CDR2 FYNNEI. CDR3 length equals 16 residues. Between the trimmed V and J ends, which lost 8 bases and 2 bases, there was a span of 22 bases. CDR3 sequence: CASSPVAQAEAYEQYF. CDR3 nucleotides: TGTGCCAGCTCACCAGTGGCACAGGCAGAGGCCTACGAGCAGTACTTC.

V is TRBV5-6 and J is TRBJ2-7; 12 bases are a match to TRBD2. The V gene's germline CDR1 is SGHDT and CDR2 YYEEEE. CDR3 size: 15 residues. The J segment lost 3 bases and the V segment lost 4 bases, leaving 5 bases of the junction unmatched. The CDR3 region is CASSAGTSGRYEQYF. The CDR3 coding sequence is TGTGCCAGCAGCGCCGGGACTAGCGGGCGCTACGAGCAGTACTTC.

This clonotype was detected ten times or more. The chain has TRBV6-1 and TRBJ2-5, with 9 bases lining up with TRBD2. The junction had 15 bases not matched to a gene; V was cut back by 8 bases and J by 5 bases. CDR1 MNHNS and CDR2 SASEGT come from the germline V gene. The CDR3 has 16 amino acids. The CDR3 loop reads CASGGRGRASWETQYF. Written as DNA, the CDR3 is TGTGCCAGCGGGGGACGCGGGAGGGCCTCGTGGGAGACCCAGTACTTC.

The table lists this clonotype with many counts. The chain is built from TRBV11-2 and TRBJ2-1, with no clear D. This CDR3 is built from 14 residues. V lost 5 bases to trimming and J lost 5 bases, with 13 bases between them. The germline V gene encodes CDR1 SGHAT and CDR2 FQNNGV. CDR3 coding DNA: TGTGCCAGCAGCACCGGTCCCCTGGACAATGAGCAGTTCTTC. Residues: CASSTGPLDNEQFF.

Many counts were recorded for this clonotype. V usage is TRBV28 and J usage is TRBJ2-3, with TRBD1 as a possible D gene (6 bases). Germline V CDR1 and CDR2: MDHEN, SYDVKM. The CDR3 has 15 amino acids. V shed 6 bases and J shed 3 bases, with 16 bases lying between them. In DNA form, the CDR3 reads TGTGCCAGCAGCAAAGCGCACACAGGGACAGATACGCAGTATTTT. Its translation is CASSKAHTGTDTQYF.

This clonotype has a handful of counts. This chain connects TRBV11-3 to TRBJ1-1; 7 positions agree with TRBD1. In germline, CDR1 is SGHNT, CDR2 YENEEA. Trimming removed 4 bases from V and 4 bases from J; junction bases left unmatched: 6. The CDR3 is 14 residues long. CDR3 nucleotide sequence: TGTGCCAGCAGCTGGGGCGGGACAGCCACTGAAGCTTTCTTT. It encodes CASSWGGTATEAFF.

This clonotype has at least ten counts. The CDR3 nucleotides read TGTGCCAGCAGCTCTAGCGGGGGGCCATACGAGCAGTACTTC. Translation: CASSSSGGPYEQYF. The V call is TRBV11-2, the J call TRBJ2-7, with TRBD2 matching 11 bases. CDR1 is SGHAT and CDR2 is FQNNGV in the germline V gene. The V gene end was trimmed by 4 bases and the J gene end by 4 bases; junction bases not matched to a gene: 3. CDR3 length equals 14 residues.

CDR3 amino acids: CASTTGTSGRTNEGEQYF. The CDR3, as DNA: TGTGCCAGCACCACCGGGACTAGCGGGAGGACCAACGAAGGCGAGCAGTACTTC. The J gene is TRBJ2-7, the V gene TRBV28, with TRBD2 identical over 15 bases. V trimming: 7 bases; J trimming: 6 bases; junction bases outside the gene matches: 16. CDR1 MDHEN and CDR2 SYDVKM come from the germline V gene. This CDR3 comprises 18 residues. Full variable domain (missing parts from reference TRBV28 and TRBJ2-7): DVKVTQSSRYLVKRTGEKVFLECVQDMDHENMFWYRQDPGLGLRLIYFSYDVKMKEKGDIPEGYSVSREKKERFSLILESASTNQTSMYLCASTTGTSGRTNEGEQYFGPGTRLTVT.

A few counts support this clonotype. The chain couples TRBV6-5 to TRBJ2-6; D is uncertain. CDR1 MNHEY and CDR2 SVGAGI come from the germline V gene. V was trimmed by 3 bases and J by 4 bases, leaving 4 bases between them. The CDR3 runs 13 residues. The CDR3 sequence is CASSYNGANVLTF. CDR3 nucleotide sequence: TGTGCCAGCAGTTATAACGGGGCCAACGTCCTGACTTTC.

The chain joins TRBV5-1 to TRBJ2-3; the match to TRBD2 covers 7 bases. The V gene's germline CDR1 is SGHRS and CDR2 YFSETQ. The ends lost 7 bases at V and 0 bases at J; junction bases unmatched: 5. The length of the CDR3 is 14 residues. The CDR3 reads CASGRGESTDTQYF. In DNA, the CDR3 is TGCGCCAGCGGCCGGGGGGAGAGCACAGATACGCAGTATTTT.